This T cell receptor beta chain was recovered during a study of shared clonotypes between healthy human individuals. Libraries were prepared by immunoSEQ multiplex PCR; TCRdb keeps only in-frame clonotypes and omits some of them. The profile covers around 720,000 clones, with roughly 72% appearing a single time and around 2% taken by the ten largest. General observations from the study: Naive subsets tended to show greater estimated richness than memory subsets. Shared across several donors were roughly 5.3% of the naive CD4 clonotypes.

The CDR3 runs to 17 residues. Losses at the gene ends were 0 bases for V and 6 bases for J; bases not matched to a gene: 14. The germline V gene encodes CDR1 SGHTA and CDR2 FQGTGA. A note on this clone: Its target is unknown.

The sample taken for sequencing was memory CD4+ T cells sorted from blood. Subset given: CD45RA-negative fraction. The chain has TRBV7-3 and TRBJ2-7; 7 positions agree with TRBD2. The TCR sequence derives from a woman in her thirties in good health. DNA of the CDR3: TGTGCCAGCAGCTTAACAGGGGTGGGAGGGCCGACTGCCGAGCAGTACTTC. Translating gives CASSLTGVGGPTAEQYF.